This T cell receptor beta chain was captured in a study of blood T cells in healthy people across ages. A sample-barcoded 5' primer and a J-beta primer mix were used in a second PCR of roughly 6 to 11 cycles. TCRdb re-derived calls from the 5' RACE reads in MiXCR, one entry per CDR3 protein. The data show 780,000 or so distinct CDR3 sequences, approximately 25% seen once. With V trimmed by 3 bases and J by 2 bases, 10 bases remained unmatched. Germline CDR1 is SGHAT and CDR2 is FQDESV (reference sequence). The CDR3 spans 17 residues. Only a few counts were recorded for this clonotype. In addition, the sample was reused for a study of T cells of mothers and their children.

This receptor was taken from a boy aged 5-17 years in good health. The genes are TRBV11-1 and TRBJ2-1; TRBD1 aligns across 7 bases. Sequencing was performed on blood. This CDR3 is CASSFATGTATYNEQFF. CDR3 DNA: TGTGCCAGCAGCTTCGCCACCGGGACAGCGACCTACAATGAGCAGTTCTTC.